This TCR beta chain was documented in a study of T cell responses to AZD1222 COVID-19 vaccine. Study-wide points: There were vaccine-associated CD4 TCRs across spike, dominant at 160-218 and 743-854. Recipients of two AZD1222 doses showed rising Spike-specific TCR breadth and depth. Nearly half of the spike-specific TCRs reportedly recognize variant regions that carry no mutations.

The assay was immunoSEQ multiplex PCR, and TCRdb's table has in-frame clones only and misses some. The table has more than 90,000 clones, 88% seen once. Trimming stripped 4 bases from V and 6 bases from J, with 26 bases between. The CDR3 covers 18 residues. Germline V gene data show CDR1 as LGHNA and CDR2 as YNFKEQ. As to this clone: Its specificity is not known.

The TCR was taken from an adult who received the AZD1222 COVID-19 vaccine. The genes are TRBV4-2 and TRBJ2-3, with D possibly being TRBD2 (5 bases). The specimen was peripheral blood, collected 28 days after the second AZD1222 dose. CDR3 DNA sequence: TGTGCCAGCAGCCCTTCGTTCGACCGGGATATCTTCATGGATACGCAGTATTTT. Translation gives CASSPSFDRDIFMDTQYF.